The present entry profiles one TCR beta chain with its context. Its antigen is unidentified. The sample belongs to a study of a mutant IDH1 vaccine in newly diagnosed glioma. The wider study: Onset of vaccination occurred 4-6 weeks following radiotherapy alone, or with temozolomide cycles. Scheduled at week 35, visit V12 preceded visit V13, held at week 47. Radiotherapy, temozolomide, or both had been given previously, and both were given to most.

The CDR3 length is 13 residues. Trimming took off 3 bases at V and 3 bases at J, with 6 bases between the two ends. Germline CDR1 and CDR2: LNHDA and SQIVND (reference sequence). Time point: week 35, safety follow-up. It was 300 ug of mutant IDH1 20-mer peptide that made up each vaccine dose, given with topical imiquimod. The repertoire was sequenced with immunoSEQ multiplex PCR; TCRdb's copy has only in-frame clones and lacks some. The profile covers 25,000 to 40,000 clones, with approximately 80% appearing a single time and less than 20% taken by the ten largest. This chain uses TRBV19 with TRBJ2-1, with unresolved D. The TCR comes from a man aged 25 to 40 with glioma. Sequencing was performed on PBMCs, taken from a glioma patient whose treatment included an IDH1 peptide vaccine. CDR3 in amino acids: CASSIRFYNEQFF. DNA of the CDR3: TGTGCCAGTAGTATCAGGTTCTACAATGAGCAGTTCTTC.